The entry below describes one TCR beta chain. Its cognate antigen is unknown. Libraries were prepared by immunoSEQ multiplex PCR; TCRdb keeps only in-frame clonotypes and omits some of them. The repertoire holds around 130,000 clones, with about 90% as singletons. Pooling was applied to second doses at about 4 or about 12 weeks. This entry belongs to a study of T cell responses to AZD1222 COVID-19 vaccine. General study results and limits: Donors were chiefly white British, with a greater number of females, and clonal diversity was perhaps underestimated. Seropositive AZD1222 recipients at baseline numbered only five to seven. No day 14 peak samples; only post-peak repertoires were characterized.

Trimming pared 6 bases from V and 7 bases from J, leaving 13 bases between. CDR3 length: 13 residues. Germline V gives CDR1 MDHEN, CDR2 SYDVKM. V usage is TRBV28 and J usage is TRBJ1-5, with D possibly matching TRBD1 (6 bases). This clonotype originated in an adult who received the AZD1222 COVID-19 vaccine. The source material was peripheral blood, sampled 28 days after the second AZD1222 dose. CDR3 sequence: CASSPKTGQPQHF. CDR3 sequence (DNA): TGTGCCAGCAGCCCGAAGACAGGCCAGCCCCAGCATTTT.